These T cell receptor beta chains were read from a single sample in a study of PD-1 blockade in mismatch repair-deficient tumors. Here immunoSEQ multiplex PCR was the method, and the copy in TCRdb shows in-frame clones only, minus some. The table has roughly 80,000 clones, over 70% seen once. The sequencing here drew on peripheral blood, taken 12 weeks after starting pembrolizumab. Source of these receptors: an adult with mismatch repair-deficient cancer. Both conserved end residues are part of each CDR3. Fields, in order: D gene, V gene, J gene, CDR3 protein. A D gene is named only where the DNA matches it firmly.

d_call: TRBD1
v_call: TRBV19
j_call: TRBJ1-1
cdr3_aa: CASSPPGQNPNTEAFF

d_call: NA
v_call: TRBV5-1
j_call: TRBJ1-5
cdr3_aa: CASSLAGVSNQPQHF

d_call: NA
v_call: TRBV29-1
j_call: TRBJ2-6
cdr3_aa: CSVQTGTDLSGANVLTF

d_call: TRBD2
v_call: TRBV29-1
j_call: TRBJ2-3
cdr3_aa: CSVAPAGDGTDTQYF

d_call: NA
v_call: TRBV6-1
j_call: TRBJ2-7
cdr3_aa: CASSESSRSSYEQYF

d_call: NA
v_call: TRBV5-1
j_call: TRBJ2-5
cdr3_aa: CASSLYGAGAMGETQYF

d_call: NA
v_call: TRBV6-5
j_call: TRBJ2-7
cdr3_aa: CASSYSNEGTYEQYF

d_call: TRBD1
v_call: TRBV5-1
j_call: TRBJ1-1
cdr3_aa: CASSWTGQGGTEAFF

d_call: TRBD2
v_call: TRBV2
j_call: TRBJ2-1
cdr3_aa: CASRAGTSAYNEQFF

d_call: TRBD1
v_call: TRBV19
j_call: TRBJ1-4
cdr3_aa: CASRYRGANEKLFF

d_call: NA
v_call: TRBV7-9
j_call: TRBJ2-7
cdr3_aa: CASSLVLGEQYF

d_call: TRBD2
v_call: TRBV11-2
j_call: TRBJ2-1
cdr3_aa: CASSLGGWGGNEQFF

d_call: NA
v_call: TRBV21-1
j_call: TRBJ2-7
cdr3_aa: CASSKAGTGIYEQYF

d_call: TRBD1
v_call: TRBV7-8
j_call: TRBJ1-4
cdr3_aa: CASSSLPPDRVHEKLFF

d_call: NA
v_call: TRBV2
j_call: TRBJ1-2
cdr3_aa: CASSAIERPSYGYTF

d_call: TRBD1
v_call: TRBV5-4
j_call: TRBJ2-2
cdr3_aa: CASSLKQGITGELFF

d_call: TRBD2
v_call: TRBV30
j_call: TRBJ2-1
cdr3_aa: CAWRGTATSGSHEQFF

d_call: NA
v_call: TRBV7-9
j_call: TRBJ2-5
cdr3_aa: CASSPRQIRETQYF

d_call: NA
v_call: TRBV28
j_call: TRBJ2-5
cdr3_aa: CASTNGETQYF

d_call: TRBD2
v_call: TRBV2
j_call: TRBJ2-1
cdr3_aa: CASSIAGEGDEQFF

d_call: TRBD1
v_call: TRBV5-8
j_call: TRBJ2-7
cdr3_aa: CASSSSGTGGFREQYF

d_call: TRBD2
v_call: TRBV7-6
j_call: TRBJ2-1
cdr3_aa: CASSPRREGLDEQFF

d_call: TRBD1
v_call: TRBV5-1
j_call: TRBJ1-1
cdr3_aa: CASSSLGTANTEAFF

d_call: NA
v_call: TRBV28
j_call: TRBJ1-2
cdr3_aa: CASSFRRGYGYTF

d_call: NA
v_call: TRBV9
j_call: TRBJ2-7
cdr3_aa: CASSPSSLSYEQYF

d_call: TRBD2
v_call: TRBV4-1
j_call: TRBJ2-5
cdr3_aa: CASFKGGSGRWEETQYF

d_call: TRBD1
v_call: TRBV18
j_call: TRBJ2-7
cdr3_aa: CASSPWRGQGYEQYF

d_call: NA
v_call: TRBV21-1
j_call: TRBJ2-5
cdr3_aa: CASSEWSATAYQETQYF

d_call: NA
v_call: TRBV14
j_call: TRBJ2-1
cdr3_aa: CASSNRLSARSDEQFF

d_call: NA
v_call: TRBV7-6
j_call: TRBJ2-5
cdr3_aa: CASSLDLGTPAETQYF

d_call: NA
v_call: TRBV7-2
j_call: TRBJ1-5
cdr3_aa: CASSLARDGQPQHF

d_call: NA
v_call: TRBV19
j_call: TRBJ2-7
cdr3_aa: CASSPQVAYEQYF

d_call: NA
v_call: TRBV28
j_call: TRBJ2-7
cdr3_aa: CASSLGVGAYEQYF

d_call: NA
v_call: TRBV5-1
j_call: TRBJ2-7
cdr3_aa: CASSWLEGTYEQYF

d_call: NA
v_call: TRBV6-1
j_call: TRBJ1-6
cdr3_aa: CASSEVLVSPLHF

d_call: NA
v_call: TRBV6-1
j_call: TRBJ2-5
cdr3_aa: CASSKGGGVGETQYF

d_call: NA
v_call: TRBV29-1
j_call: TRBJ1-1
cdr3_aa: CSVADSGSNTEAFF

d_call: NA
v_call: TRBV19
j_call: TRBJ1-4
cdr3_aa: CASSTNEKLFF

d_call: TRBD2
v_call: TRBV15
j_call: TRBJ2-5
cdr3_aa: CATSRDQKTSGRAARETQYF

d_call: NA
v_call: TRBV20-1
j_call: TRBJ2-6
cdr3_aa: CSAAGANVLTF

d_call: TRBD2
v_call: TRBV11-2
j_call: TRBJ2-1
cdr3_aa: CASRPGLAGDHNEQFF

d_call: TRBD1
v_call: TRBV29-1
j_call: TRBJ2-1
cdr3_aa: CSVQISGTGNEQFF

d_call: TRBD2
v_call: TRBV25-1
j_call: TRBJ2-2
cdr3_aa: CASSGLAGVGTGELFF

d_call: TRBD1
v_call: TRBV7-2
j_call: TRBJ1-5
cdr3_aa: CASSSRQGENQPQHF

d_call: TRBD2
v_call: TRBV6-1
j_call: TRBJ2-7
cdr3_aa: CASSEPGGTSSYEQYF

d_call: TRBD2
v_call: TRBV6-6
j_call: TRBJ2-1
cdr3_aa: CASNGGSSYNEQFF

d_call: TRBD2
v_call: TRBV5-4
j_call: TRBJ2-7
cdr3_aa: CASSLSSGSSHEQYF

d_call: TRBD1
v_call: TRBV19
j_call: TRBJ2-7
cdr3_aa: CASSVPGQGQYEQYF

d_call: NA
v_call: TRBV11-2
j_call: TRBJ2-1
cdr3_aa: CASSISGTYNEQFF

d_call: NA
v_call: TRBV15
j_call: TRBJ2-6
cdr3_aa: CATSLVMGLLSGANVLTF

d_call: NA
v_call: TRBV5-4
j_call: TRBJ2-7
cdr3_aa: CASSLGEGRKNLPYF

d_call: NA
v_call: TRBV6-1
j_call: TRBJ1-5
cdr3_aa: CASSRDGDNQPQHF

d_call: TRBD1
v_call: TRBV18
j_call: TRBJ2-7
cdr3_aa: CASSVLPGQGTEQYF

d_call: NA
v_call: TRBV30
j_call: TRBJ2-7
cdr3_aa: CAWSRRGSSYEQYF

d_call: NA
v_call: TRBV7-2
j_call: TRBJ2-3
cdr3_aa: CASSPQPLTTDTQYF

d_call: NA
v_call: TRBV2
j_call: TRBJ2-1
cdr3_aa: CASGYNEQFF